Listed below are T cell receptor beta chains from one sample, sequenced in a study of blood T cell repertoires in COVID-19. Generated by immunoSEQ multiplex PCR, the TCRdb table keeps only in-frame clones and is missing some. The sample contains tens of thousands of clones, approximately 73% of which appear only once. The specimen sequenced was peripheral blood. The receptors were sampled from a woman aged 45-65 years with active or convalescent COVID-19. Both conserved end residues are part of each CDR3. Fields, in order: V gene, CDR3 length, D gene, clone size, J gene, CDR3 protein, CDR3 DNA. D genes are given only for firm matches. Expanded clones are given a class, and other clones once, few, many or no size at all.

V: TRBV2; length: 14; D: TRBD1; size: .; J: TRBJ1-4; CDR3: CASSEDRVGEKLFF; DNA: TGTGCCAGCAGTGAGGACAGGGTGGGTGAAAAACTGTTTTTT
V: TRBV4-2; length: 16; D: TRBD2; size: .; J: TRBJ2-7; CDR3: CASSQTGLAGVYEQYF; DNA: TGTGCCAGCAGCCAAACGGGACTAGCGGGAGTTTACGAGCAGTACTTC
V: TRBV6-2/TRBV6-3; length: 17; D: TRBD2; size: .; J: TRBJ2-1; CDR3: CASSYSSSGSVSHEQFF; DNA: TGTGCCAGCAGTTACTCTTCTAGCGGGAGCGTAAGCCATGAGCAGTTCTTC
V: TRBV19; length: 12; D: TRBD2; size: .; J: TRBJ2-4; CDR3: CATRLAGDIQYF; DNA: TGTGCCACCAGACTAGCGGGCGACATTCAGTACTTC
V: TRBV9; length: 18; D: TRBD2; size: .; J: TRBJ2-7; CDR3: CASSVGEGGLAGSYEQYF; DNA: TGTGCCAGCAGCGTAGGAGAAGGGGGACTAGCGGGAAGCTACGAGCAGTACTTC
V: TRBV7-9; length: 13; D: .; size: .; J: TRBJ1-5; CDR3: CASSFDSGQPQHF; DNA: TGTGCCAGCAGCTTCGATTCGGGACAGCCCCAGCATTTT
V: TRBV29-1; length: 12; D: .; size: .; J: TRBJ2-5; CDR3: CSGERTEETQYF; DNA: TGCAGCGGAGAGCGGACAGAGGAGACCCAGTACTTC
V: TRBV7-2; length: 16; D: TRBD2; size: .; J: TRBJ2-5; CDR3: CASSRGRGTSEQTQYF; DNA: TGTGCCAGCAGCCGTGGACGCGGGACTAGCGAACAGACCCAGTACTTC
V: TRBV5-1; length: 15; D: .; size: few; J: TRBJ1-3; CDR3: CASSLSPGAGNTIYF; DNA: TGCGCCAGCAGCTTGTCGCCGGGAGCTGGAAACACCATATATTTT
V: TRBV4-1; length: 18; D: TRBD2; size: .; J: TRBJ2-3; CDR3: CASSQDQQLAGGVDTQYF; DNA: TGCGCCAGCAGCCAAGATCAACAGCTAGCGGGGGGAGTAGATACGCAGTATTTT
V: TRBV28; length: 19; D: TRBD2; size: .; J: TRBJ2-3; CDR3: CASSPRQGRTSGATDTQYF; DNA: TGTGCCAGCAGTCCTCGACAGGGGCGGACTAGCGGGGCCACAGATACGCAGTATTTT
V: TRBV6-6; length: 14; D: TRBD2; size: .; J: TRBJ2-3; CDR3: CASTTRGGADTQYF; DNA: TGTGCCAGCACCACTCGCGGGGGAGCAGATACGCAGTATTTT
V: TRBV19; length: 15; D: .; size: .; J: TRBJ1-5; CDR3: CASSTSAYSNQPQHF; DNA: TGTGCCAGTAGTACGTCAGCGTATAGCAATCAGCCCCAGCATTTT
V: TRBV5-1; length: 14; D: .; size: .; J: TRBJ2-3; CDR3: CASSWETSTDTQYF; DNA: TGCGCCAGCAGCTGGGAGACTAGCACAGATACGCAGTATTTT
V: TRBV7-8; length: 17; D: TRBD1; size: .; J: TRBJ1-5; CDR3: CASSRRDRGSSNQPQHF; DNA: TGTGCCAGCAGCCGGCGGGACAGGGGAAGTAGCAATCAGCCCCAGCATTTT
V: TRBV13; length: 14; D: .; size: .; J: TRBJ2-7; CDR3: CASSLPGGSYEQYF; DNA: TGTGCCAGCAGCTTACCGGGCGGGTCCTACGAGCAGTACTTC
V: TRBV7-9; length: 16; D: TRBD2; size: .; J: TRBJ2-4; CDR3: CASSPRTSGLKNIQYF; DNA: TGTGCCAGCAGCCCCCGGACTAGCGGACTGAAAAACATTCAGTACTTC
V: TRBV6-5; length: 13; D: .; size: .; J: TRBJ1-5; CDR3: CASSRSPNQPQHF; DNA: TGTGCCAGCAGTCGAAGCCCGAATCAGCCCCAGCATTTT
V: TRBV10-3; length: 13; D: .; size: .; J: TRBJ1-6; CDR3: CATTLGAGGALHF; DNA: TGTGCCACTACGTTAGGGGCCGGGGGGGCCCTCCACTTT
V: TRBV6-4; length: 14; D: TRBD1; size: .; J: TRBJ1-1; CDR3: CASSPDRVGTEAFF; DNA: TGTGCCAGCAGTCCGGACAGGGTTGGAACTGAAGCTTTCTTT
V: TRBV19; length: 14; D: TRBD1; size: .; J: TRBJ2-7; CDR3: CASSWDRPPYEQYF; DNA: TGTGCCAGTAGTTGGGACAGGCCGCCCTACGAGCAGTACTTC
V: TRBV5-5; length: 13; D: .; size: .; J: TRBJ1-4; CDR3: CAYCQGINEKLFF; DNA: TGTGCCTACTGCCAGGGGATTAATGAAAAACTGTTTTTT
V: TRBV5-6; length: 17; D: TRBD2; size: .; J: TRBJ2-4; CDR3: CASSLGLTSGRQNIQYF; DNA: TGTGCCAGCAGCTTGGGTCTGACTAGCGGGAGGCAAAACATTCAGTACTTC
V: TRBV5-4; length: 15; D: TRBD2; size: .; J: TRBJ2-3; CDR3: CASRAAGGLGDTQYF; DNA: TGTGCCAGCAGAGCAGCGGGGGGGTTAGGGGATACGCAGTATTTT
V: TRBV4-3; length: 15; D: TRBD1; size: few; J: TRBJ1-2; CDR3: CASSMMWAGGYGYTF; DNA: TGCGCCAGCAGCATGATGTGGGCAGGGGGGTATGGCTACACCTTC
V: TRBV2; length: 13; D: TRBD1; size: few; J: TRBJ1-2; CDR3: CASRGQGVSGYTF; DNA: TGTGCCAGCCGCGGACAGGGGGTGTCTGGCTACACCTTC